Described below is a single TCR beta chain sequence and its context. Its antigen is undetermined. The sample belongs to a study of radiotherapy plus CTLA-4 blockade in lung cancer. Overall study findings and caveats: Radiotherapy with ipilimumab was followed by blood expansion of tumor-derived clones.

TCRdb's table, derived via immunoSEQ multiplex PCR, lists solely in-frame clones and lacks some. The sample holds 58,000 or so clones; 70% to 80% are singletons and the top ten take 16%. Germline V gene sequence: CDR1 MDHEN, CDR2 SYDVKM. V lost 8 bases and J lost 2, with 9 bases in between. CDR3 size: 13 residues. The sample was peripheral blood, taken from a patient treated with radiotherapy plus ipilimumab. This sequence originates from a human donor with non-small cell lung cancer who had a complete response to radiotherapy plus ipilimumab. V is TRBV28 and J is TRBJ2-2; weak D call: TRBD1 (6 bases). CDR3 loop: CASQTGNTGELFF. CDR3 nucleotides: TGTGCCAGCCAGACAGGAAACACCGGGGAGCTGTTTTTT.